These 2 T cell receptor beta chains originate from one sample sequenced in a study of blood T cell repertoires in COVID-19. Generated by immunoSEQ multiplex PCR, the TCRdb table keeps only in-frame clones and is missing some. The data contain 70,000 to 95,000 clones, roughly 87% of them singletons. Sequenced material: peripheral blood. The receptors shown here come from a woman of 80 years or more with active COVID-19.

This clone was picked up a small number of times. This chain links TRBV5-4 with TRBJ1-1, with 11 bases matching TRBD1. This CDR3 has 14 residues. Germline CDR1 reads SGHNT; CDR2 reads YYREEE (reference sequence). V gave up 3 bases and J gave up 4 bases; unmatched junction bases: 2. The CDR3 region is CASSWDRGFTEAFF. In DNA, the CDR3 is TGTGCCAGCAGCTGGGACAGGGGGTTCACTGAAGCTTTCTTT.

The V and J genes are TRBV20-1 and TRBJ1-2; D remains ambiguous. In germline, CDR1 is DFQATT, CDR2 SNEGSKA (reference sequence). This CDR3 is built from 11 residues. The germline V and J ends were trimmed by 3 bases and 5 bases, with 7 bases remaining between them. The CDR3 region has the DNA TGCAGTGCTAGTAGAGGGTATGGCTACACCTTC. This sequence encodes CSASRGYGYTF.